This T cell receptor (beta chain) comes out of a study of identical twins. Broader study findings: Carriage of fewer insertions was seen in abundant cord blood beta clonotypes, whereas memory repertoires showed none.

This clonotype occurred many times. The antigen is unknown. A universal primer binding site was introduced by template switching. The final cDNA contained unique molecular identifiers. TCRdb passed the 5' RACE reads through MiXCR, listing each CDR3 protein once. The table has about 890,000 distinct CDR3 sequences, about 12% seen once. This CDR3 region has 14 residues. In germline, CDR1 is SGHDT, CDR2 YYEEEE. J was trimmed by 6 bases and V by 3 bases; bases with no gene match: 3. The data also belong to a second study, concerning yellow fever vaccine responses in identical twins.

The V gene is TRBV5-6, the J gene TRBJ1-6; 7 bases fit TRBD1. The sequenced sample was PBMCs. The receptor comes from a young woman in good health. The CDR3 DNA reads TGTGCCAGCAGCTATACAGGGGTTAATTCACCCCTCCACTTT. It codes for CASSYTGVNSPLHF.